This TCR beta chain was documented in a study of cytomegalovirus exposure and HLA in healthy donors. CDR1 is MNHNY, CDR2 SVGAGI, per germline (reference sequence). The germline V and J ends were trimmed by 7 bases and 4 bases, with 5 bases remaining between them. CDR3 length: 11 amino acids. This clone was found a few times. The study ran its PCR with 60 Vbeta and 13 Jbeta primers. Measured with immunoSEQ multiplex PCR; TCRdb has only the in-frame clones, and not every one. The table lists about 180,000 clones, just over 75% of them singletons, with about 4% in the top ten. The receptor was derived from a woman between 55 and 75 years old in good health and CMV-seropositive. The chain is built from TRBV6-6 and TRBJ2-1; D gene ambiguous. The sample was PBMCs. The CDR3 nucleotides are TGTGCCAGCACCGGTTACAATGAGCAGTTCTTC. This sequence encodes CASTGYNEQFF.